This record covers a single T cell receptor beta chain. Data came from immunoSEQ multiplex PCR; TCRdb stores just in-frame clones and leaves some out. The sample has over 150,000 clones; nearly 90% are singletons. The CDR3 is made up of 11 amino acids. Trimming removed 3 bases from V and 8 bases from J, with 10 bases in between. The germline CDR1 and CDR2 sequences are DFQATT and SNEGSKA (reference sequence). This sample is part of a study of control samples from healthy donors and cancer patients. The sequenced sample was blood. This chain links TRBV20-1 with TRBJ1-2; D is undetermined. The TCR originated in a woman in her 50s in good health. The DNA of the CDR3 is TGCAGTGCTAGGGTGACGGGCGGCTACACCTTC. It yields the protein CSARVTGGYTF.